This section outlines one TCR beta chain sequence together with its context. Generated by immunoSEQ multiplex PCR, the TCRdb table keeps only in-frame clones and is missing some. The table lists about 71,000 clones, roughly 80% of them singletons. V trimming: 3 bases; J trimming: 3 bases; junction bases outside the gene matches: 9. The CDR3 is 16 residues long. Germline V gene lookup returns CDR1 MNHEY and CDR2 SMNVEV (reference sequence). The data are from a study of blood T cell repertoires in COVID-19. Whole-study context: The study drew acute and convalescent COVID-19 samples from the United States, Italy and Spain.

Sequenced: peripheral blood. This chain connects TRBV27 to TRBJ2-7, with 9 bases lining up with TRBD2. The source is a woman older than 75 with acute or convalescent COVID-19. CDR3 bases: TGTGCCAGCAGTTTGAGAGCGGGAGGATCGGGCTACGAGCAGTACTTC. It translates to CASSLRAGGSGYEQYF.